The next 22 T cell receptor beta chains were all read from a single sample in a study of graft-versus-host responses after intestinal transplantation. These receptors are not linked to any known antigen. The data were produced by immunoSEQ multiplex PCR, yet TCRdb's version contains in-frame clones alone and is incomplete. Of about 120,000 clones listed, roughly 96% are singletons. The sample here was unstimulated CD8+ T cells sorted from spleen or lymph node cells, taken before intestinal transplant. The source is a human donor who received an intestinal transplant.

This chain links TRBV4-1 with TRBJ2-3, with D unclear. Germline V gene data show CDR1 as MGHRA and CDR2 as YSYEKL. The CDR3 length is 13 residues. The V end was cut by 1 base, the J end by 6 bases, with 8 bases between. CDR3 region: CASSQGTEDTQYF. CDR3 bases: TGCGCCAGCAGCCAAGGAACTGAGGATACGCAGTATTTT.

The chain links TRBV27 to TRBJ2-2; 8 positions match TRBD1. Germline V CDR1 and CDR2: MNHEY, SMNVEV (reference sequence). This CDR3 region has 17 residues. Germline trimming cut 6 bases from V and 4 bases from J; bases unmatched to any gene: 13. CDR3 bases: TGTGCCAGCAGCCGCCTCATACAGGGGGTATTCACCGGGGAGCTGTTTTTT. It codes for CASSRLIQGVFTGELFF.

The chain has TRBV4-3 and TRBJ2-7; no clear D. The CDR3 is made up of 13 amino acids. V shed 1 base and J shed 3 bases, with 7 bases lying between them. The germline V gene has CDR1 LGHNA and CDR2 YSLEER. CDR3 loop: CASSQGLVYEQYF. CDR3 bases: TGCGCCAGCAGCCAAGGACTTGTCTACGAGCAGTACTTC.

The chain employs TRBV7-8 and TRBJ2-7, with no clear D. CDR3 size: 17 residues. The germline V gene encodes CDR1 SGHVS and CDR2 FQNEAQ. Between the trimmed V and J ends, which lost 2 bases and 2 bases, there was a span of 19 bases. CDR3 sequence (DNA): TGTGCCAGCAGCTTAAATAGAAGGACCGAGACCACCTACGAGCAGTACTTC. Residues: CASSLNRRTETTYEQYF.

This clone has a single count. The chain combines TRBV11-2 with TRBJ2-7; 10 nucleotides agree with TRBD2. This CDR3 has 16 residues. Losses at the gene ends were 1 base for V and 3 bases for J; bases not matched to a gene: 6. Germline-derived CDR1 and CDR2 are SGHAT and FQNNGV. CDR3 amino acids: CASSLVGLASSYEQYF. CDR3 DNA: TGTGCCAGCAGCTTAGTGGGACTAGCGTCTAGCTACGAGCAGTACTTC. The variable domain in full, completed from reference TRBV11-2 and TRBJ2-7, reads EAGVAQSPRYKIIEKRQSVAFWCNPISGHATLYWYQQILGQGPKLLIQFQNNGVVDDSQLPKDRFSAERLKGVDSTLKIQPAKLEDSAVYLCASSLVGLASSYEQYFGPGTRLTVT.

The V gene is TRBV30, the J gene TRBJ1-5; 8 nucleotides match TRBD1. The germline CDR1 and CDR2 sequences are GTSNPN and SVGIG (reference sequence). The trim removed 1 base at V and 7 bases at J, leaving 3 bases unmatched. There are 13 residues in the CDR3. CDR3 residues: CAWSGTGRQPQHF. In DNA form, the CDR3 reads TGTGCCTGGAGTGGGACAGGGCGCCAGCCCCAGCATTTT.

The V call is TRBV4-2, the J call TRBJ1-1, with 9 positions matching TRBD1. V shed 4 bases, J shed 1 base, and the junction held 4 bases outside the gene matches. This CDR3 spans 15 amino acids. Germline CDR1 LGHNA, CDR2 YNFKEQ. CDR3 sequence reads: CASSPSTGGNTEAFF. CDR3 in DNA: TGTGCCAGCAGCCCATCGACAGGGGGGAACACTGAAGCTTTCTTT.

Written as DNA, the CDR3 is TGCGCCAGCAGCTTGTCGGGGGATTATGGCTACACCTTC. Residues: CASSLSGDYGYTF. The chain joins TRBV5-1 to TRBJ1-2, with a weak D call TRBD1 (5 bases). The CDR3 loop spans 13 amino acids. V was cut by 1 base and J by 5 bases, with 9 bases left in between. In germline, CDR1 is SGHRS, CDR2 YFSETQ.

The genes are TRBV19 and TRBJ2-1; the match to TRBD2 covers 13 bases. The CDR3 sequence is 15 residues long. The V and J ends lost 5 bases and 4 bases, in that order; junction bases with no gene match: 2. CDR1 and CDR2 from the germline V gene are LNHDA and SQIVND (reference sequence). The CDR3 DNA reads TGTGCCAGTAGTGTGGGACTAGCGGGATACAATGAGCAGTTCTTC. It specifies CASSVGLAGYNEQFF.

The CDR3 protein is CAISATDYSNQPQHF. In nucleotides, the CDR3 is TGTGCCATCAGTGCCACGGATTATAGCAATCAGCCCCAGCATTTT. V gene TRBV10-3 combines with J gene TRBJ1-5; D not resolved. The CDR3 sequence is 15 residues long. Germline V gene data show CDR1 as ENHRY and CDR2 as SYGVKD. V gave up 4 bases and J gave up 0 bases, with 10 bases separating them.

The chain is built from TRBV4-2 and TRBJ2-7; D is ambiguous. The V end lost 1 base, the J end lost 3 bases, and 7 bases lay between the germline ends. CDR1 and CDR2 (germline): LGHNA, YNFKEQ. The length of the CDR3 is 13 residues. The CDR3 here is CASSQGGFYEQYF. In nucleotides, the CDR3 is TGTGCCAGCAGCCAAGGTGGCTTCTACGAGCAGTACTTC.

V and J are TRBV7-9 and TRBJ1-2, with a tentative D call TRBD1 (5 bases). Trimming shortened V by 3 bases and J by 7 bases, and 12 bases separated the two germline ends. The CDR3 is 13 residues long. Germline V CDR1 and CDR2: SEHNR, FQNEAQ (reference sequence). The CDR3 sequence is CASSLEGRPGYTF. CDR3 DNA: TGTGCCAGCAGCTTGGAGGGGCGGCCTGGCTACACCTTC.

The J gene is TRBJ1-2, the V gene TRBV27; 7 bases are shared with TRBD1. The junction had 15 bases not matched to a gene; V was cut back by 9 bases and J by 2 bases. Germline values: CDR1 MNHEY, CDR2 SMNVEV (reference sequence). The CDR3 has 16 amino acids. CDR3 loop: CASPLRDRERNYGYTF. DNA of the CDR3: TGTGCCAGTCCCCTACGGGACAGAGAACGAAACTATGGCTACACCTTC.

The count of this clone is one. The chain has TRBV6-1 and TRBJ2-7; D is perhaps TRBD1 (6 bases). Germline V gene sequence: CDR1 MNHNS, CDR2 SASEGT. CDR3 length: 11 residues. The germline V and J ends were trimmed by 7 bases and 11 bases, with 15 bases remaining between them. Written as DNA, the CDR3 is TGTGCCAGCAAGGACCACAGGGTGGAGTACTTC. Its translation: CASKDHRVEYF.

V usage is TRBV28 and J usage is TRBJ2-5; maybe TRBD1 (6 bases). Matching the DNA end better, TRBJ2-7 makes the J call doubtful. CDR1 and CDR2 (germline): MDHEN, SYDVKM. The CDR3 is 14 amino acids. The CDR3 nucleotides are TGTGCCAGCAGCGCCCAGGGGAATGGGTACGAGCAGTACTTC. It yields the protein CASSAQGNGYEQYF.

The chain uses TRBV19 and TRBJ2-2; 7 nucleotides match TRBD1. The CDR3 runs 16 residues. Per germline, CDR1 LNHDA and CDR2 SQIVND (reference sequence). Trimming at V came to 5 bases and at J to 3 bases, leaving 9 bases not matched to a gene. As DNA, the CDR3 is TGTGCCAGTAGTCCATTGACAGGGTGGGACACCGGGGAGCTGTTTTTT. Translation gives CASSPLTGWDTGELFF.

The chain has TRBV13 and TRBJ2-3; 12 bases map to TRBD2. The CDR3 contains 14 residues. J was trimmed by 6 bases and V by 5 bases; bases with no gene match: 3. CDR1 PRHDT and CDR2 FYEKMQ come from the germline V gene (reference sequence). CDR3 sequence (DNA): TGTGCCAGCAGCCCTAGCGGGAGGGCTGATACGCAGTATTTT. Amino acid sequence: CASSPSGRADTQYF.

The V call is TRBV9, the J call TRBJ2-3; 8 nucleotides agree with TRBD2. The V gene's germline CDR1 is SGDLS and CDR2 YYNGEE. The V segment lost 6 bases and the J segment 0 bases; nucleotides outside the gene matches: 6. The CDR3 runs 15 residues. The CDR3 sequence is CASTAGVSSTDTQYF. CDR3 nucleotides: TGTGCCAGCACAGCGGGAGTGTCTAGCACAGATACGCAGTATTTT.

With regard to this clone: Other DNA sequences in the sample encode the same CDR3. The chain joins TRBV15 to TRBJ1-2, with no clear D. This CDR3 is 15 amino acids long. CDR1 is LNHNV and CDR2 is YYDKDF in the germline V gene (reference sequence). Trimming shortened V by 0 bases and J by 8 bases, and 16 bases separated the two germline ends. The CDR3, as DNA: TGTGCCACCAGCAGAGACCGGCCTGATCAAGAAGGCTACACCTTC. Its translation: CATSRDRPDQEGYTF. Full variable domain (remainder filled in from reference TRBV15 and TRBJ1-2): DAMVIQNPRYQVTQFGKPVTLSCSQTLNHNVMYWYQQKSSQAPKLLFHYYDKDFNNEADTPDNFQSRRPNTSFCFLDIRSPGLGDTAMYLCATSRDRPDQEGYTFGSGTRLTVV.

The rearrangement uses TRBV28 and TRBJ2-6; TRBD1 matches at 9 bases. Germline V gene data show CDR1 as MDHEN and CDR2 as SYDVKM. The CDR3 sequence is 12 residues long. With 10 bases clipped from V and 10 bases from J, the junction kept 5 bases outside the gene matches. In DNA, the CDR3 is TGTGCCACCCCCGGACAGGGGAACGTCCTGACTTTC. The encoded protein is CATPGQGNVLTF.

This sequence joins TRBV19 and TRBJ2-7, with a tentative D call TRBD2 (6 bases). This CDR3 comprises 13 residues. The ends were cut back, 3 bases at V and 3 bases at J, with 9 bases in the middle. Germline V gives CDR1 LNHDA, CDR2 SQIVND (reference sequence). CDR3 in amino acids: CASSMGLRYEQYF. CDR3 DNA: TGTGCCAGTAGTATGGGACTTCGCTACGAGCAGTACTTC. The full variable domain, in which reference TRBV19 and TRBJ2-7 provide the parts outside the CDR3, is DGGITQSPKYLFRKEGQNVTLSCEQNLNHDAMYWYRQDPGQGLRLIYYSQIVNDFQKGDIAEGYSVSREKKESFPLTVTSAQKNPTAFYLCASSMGLRYEQYFGPGTRLTVT.

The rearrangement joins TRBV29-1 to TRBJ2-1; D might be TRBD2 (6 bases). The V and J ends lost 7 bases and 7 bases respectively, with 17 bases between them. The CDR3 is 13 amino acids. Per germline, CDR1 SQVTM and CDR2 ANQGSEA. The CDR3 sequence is CSGVSGGVNEQFF. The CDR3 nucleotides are TGCAGCGGCGTCTCCGGAGGGGTAAATGAGCAGTTCTTC.